This is a list of T cell receptor beta chains from one sample in a study of cytomegalovirus exposure and HLA in healthy donors. The data were produced by immunoSEQ multiplex PCR, yet TCRdb's version contains in-frame clones alone and is incomplete. The sample records 150,000 to 200,000 clones, more than 70% being singletons. Input material: PBMCs. These receptors were obtained from a boy aged 2 to 10 in good health and CMV-seronegative. Each CDR3 is given with its conserved first and last residue. D genes are given only for firm matches. Clone size appears in some rows only: once, few, many, or a class for an expanded clone.

J gene	V gene	D gene	clone size	CDR3 length	CDR3 protein	CDR3 DNA
TRBJ1-2	TRBV5-1	NA	NA	14	CASSKVGFLDGYTF	TGCGCCAGCAGCAAAGTCGGGTTTTTGGATGGCTACACCTTC
TRBJ2-6	TRBV15	NA	NA	15	CATSIGGAGANVLTF	TGTGCCACCAGCATAGGAGGGGCTGGGGCCAACGTCCTGACTTTC
TRBJ2-7	TRBV6-5	NA	NA	14	CASGTGGRGNEQYF	TGTGCCAGCGGGACGGGGGGCAGGGGCAACGAGCAGTACTTC
TRBJ2-7	TRBV25-1	NA	NA	14	CASSEYGSTYEQYF	TGTGCCAGCAGTGAATATGGTAGTACCTACGAGCAGTACTTC
TRBJ1-5	TRBV30	NA	NA	13	CAWQGSGNQPQHF	TGTGCCTGGCAGGGGTCCGGCAATCAGCCCCAGCATTTT
TRBJ2-7	TRBV27	TRBD1	NA	14	CASSPQGETYEQYF	TGTGCCAGCAGTCCCCAGGGGGAGACCTACGAGCAGTACTTC
TRBJ1-2	TRBV5-1	NA	NA	14	CASSSGQSRDGYTF	TGCGCCAGCAGCTCCGGACAGTCCCGTGATGGCTACACCTTC
TRBJ1-5	TRBV23-1	NA	once	17	CASSPPQSELFNQPQHF	TGCGCCAGCAGTCCGCCACAGTCCGAACTTTTCAATCAGCCCCAGCATTTT
TRBJ1-1	TRBV4-1	TRBD1	NA	17	CASSQAPPGQGYTEAFF	TGCGCCAGCAGCCAAGCTCCCCCCGGACAGGGCTACACTGAAGCTTTCTTT
TRBJ1-5	TRBV18	NA	NA	16	CASSPSGRVRNQPQHF	TGTGCCAGCTCACCCTCCGGGAGGGTTAGGAATCAGCCCCAGCATTTT
TRBJ1-1	TRBV29-1	TRBD1	NA	15	CSVEDGQGANTEAFF	TGCAGCGTTGAAGATGGACAGGGAGCGAACACTGAAGCTTTCTTT
TRBJ1-5	TRBV2	TRBD1	NA	16	CASSVGQGGSNQPQHF	TGTGCCAGCAGCGTGGGACAGGGCGGGAGCAATCAGCCCCAGCATTTT
TRBJ1-1	TRBV6-6	TRBD1	NA	15	CASSYQGAMNTEAFF	TGTGCCAGCAGTTATCAGGGGGCCATGAACACTGAAGCTTTCTTT
TRBJ2-2	TRBV9	TRBD2	once	19	CASSDQLLAGVRYTGELFF	TGTGCCAGCAGCGACCAACTACTAGCGGGAGTCCGATACACCGGGGAGCTGTTTTTT
TRBJ1-2	TRBV27	TRBD1	NA	15	CASSLSGTGGNGYTF	TGTGCCAGCAGTTTATCCGGGACAGGGGGGAATGGCTACACCTTC
TRBJ2-1	TRBV12-5	TRBD2	NA	19	CASGLVPRGLAGSYNEQFF	TGTGCTAGTGGTTTGGTACCCCGAGGGCTAGCGGGATCCTACAATGAGCAGTTCTTC
TRBJ2-2	TRBV5-6	TRBD1	once	13	CASSPDRAQELFF	TGTGCCAGCAGCCCTGACAGGGCACAGGAGCTGTTTTTT